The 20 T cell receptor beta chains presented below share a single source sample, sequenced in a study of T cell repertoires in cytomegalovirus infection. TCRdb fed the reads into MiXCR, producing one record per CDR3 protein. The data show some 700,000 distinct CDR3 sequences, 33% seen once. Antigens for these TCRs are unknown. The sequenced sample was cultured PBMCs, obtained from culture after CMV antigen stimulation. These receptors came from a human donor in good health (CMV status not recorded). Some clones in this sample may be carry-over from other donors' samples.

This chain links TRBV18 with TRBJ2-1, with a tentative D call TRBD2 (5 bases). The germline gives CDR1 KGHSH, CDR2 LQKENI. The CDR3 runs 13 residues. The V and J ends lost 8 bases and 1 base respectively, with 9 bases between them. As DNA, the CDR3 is TGTGCCAGCAGCCCGGGGTCCTACAATGAGCAGTTCTTC. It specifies CASSPGSYNEQFF.

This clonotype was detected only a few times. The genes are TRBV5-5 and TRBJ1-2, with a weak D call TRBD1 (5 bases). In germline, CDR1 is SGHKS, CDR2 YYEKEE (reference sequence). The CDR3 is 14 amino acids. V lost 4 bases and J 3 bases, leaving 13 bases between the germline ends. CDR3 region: CASSGTVTDYGYTF. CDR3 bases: TGTGCCAGCAGCGGGACGGTGACTGACTATGGCTACACCTTC.

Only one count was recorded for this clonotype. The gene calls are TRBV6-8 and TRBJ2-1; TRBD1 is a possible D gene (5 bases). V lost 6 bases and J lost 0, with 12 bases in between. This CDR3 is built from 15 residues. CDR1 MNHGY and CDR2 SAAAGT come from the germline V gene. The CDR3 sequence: CASRSIQGSYNEQFF. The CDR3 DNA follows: TGTGCCAGCAGATCCATCCAGGGCTCCTACAATGAGCAGTTCTTC.

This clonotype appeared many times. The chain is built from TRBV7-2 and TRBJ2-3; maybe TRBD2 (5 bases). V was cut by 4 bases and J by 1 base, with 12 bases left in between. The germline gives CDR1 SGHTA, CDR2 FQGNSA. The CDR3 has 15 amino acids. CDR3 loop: CASSSGIHRTDTQYF. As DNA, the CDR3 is TGTGCCAGCAGCTCCGGGATACATCGCACAGATACGCAGTATTTT.

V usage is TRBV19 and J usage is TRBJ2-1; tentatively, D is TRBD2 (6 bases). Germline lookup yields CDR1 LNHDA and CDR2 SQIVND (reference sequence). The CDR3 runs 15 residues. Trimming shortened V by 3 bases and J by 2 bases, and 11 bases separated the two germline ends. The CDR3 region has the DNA TGTGCCAGTAGTATCTATAGCGGAACCTACAATGAGCAGTTCTTC. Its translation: CASSIYSGTYNEQFF.

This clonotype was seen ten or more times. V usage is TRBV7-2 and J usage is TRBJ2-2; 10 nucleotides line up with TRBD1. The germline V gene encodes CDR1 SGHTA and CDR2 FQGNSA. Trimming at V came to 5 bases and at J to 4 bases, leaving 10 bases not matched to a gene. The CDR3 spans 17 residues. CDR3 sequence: CASSHPRDRGATGELFF. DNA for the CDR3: TGTGCCAGCAGCCATCCTCGGGACAGGGGCGCCACCGGGGAGCTGTTTTTT.

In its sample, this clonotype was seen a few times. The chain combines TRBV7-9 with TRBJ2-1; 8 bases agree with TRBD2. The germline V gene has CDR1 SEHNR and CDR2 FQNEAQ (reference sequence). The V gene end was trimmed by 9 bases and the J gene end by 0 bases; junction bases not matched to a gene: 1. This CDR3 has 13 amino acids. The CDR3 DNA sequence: TGTGCCAGTCTAGCGGGCTCCTACAATGAGCAGTTCTTC. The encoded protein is CASLAGSYNEQFF.

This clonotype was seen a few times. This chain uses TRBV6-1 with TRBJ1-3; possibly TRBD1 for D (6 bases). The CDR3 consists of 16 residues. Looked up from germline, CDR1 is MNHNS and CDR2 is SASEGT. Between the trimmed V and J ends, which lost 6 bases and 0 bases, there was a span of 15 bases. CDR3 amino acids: CASRASPGASGNTIYF. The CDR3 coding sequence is TGTGCCAGCAGGGCCAGCCCAGGGGCCTCTGGAAACACCATATATTTT.

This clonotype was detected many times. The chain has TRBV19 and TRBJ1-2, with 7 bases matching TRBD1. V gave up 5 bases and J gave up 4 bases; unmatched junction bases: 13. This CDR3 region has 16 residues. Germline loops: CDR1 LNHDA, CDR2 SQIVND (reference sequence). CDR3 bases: TGTGCCAGTAGTCCAGAAATTGACAGGGTGGGCTATGGCTACACCTTC. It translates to CASSPEIDRVGYGYTF.

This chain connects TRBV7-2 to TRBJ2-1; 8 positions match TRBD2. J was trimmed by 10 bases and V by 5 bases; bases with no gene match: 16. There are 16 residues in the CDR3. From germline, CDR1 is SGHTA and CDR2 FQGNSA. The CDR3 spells CASSPRGAGASGEQFF. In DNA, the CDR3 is TGTGCCAGCAGCCCCCGGGGAGCGGGAGCCTCGGGGGAGCAGTTCTTC.

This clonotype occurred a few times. The CDR3 region has the DNA TGCAGTGCTAGTCATCTTCAGGGGATCGGCTATGGCTACACCTTC. As protein: CSASHLQGIGYGYTF. V and J are TRBV20-1 and TRBJ1-2, with D possibly being TRBD1 (6 bases). CDR1 is DFQATT, CDR2 SNEGSKA, per germline (reference sequence). With 3 bases removed from V and 4 bases from J, the gap between germline ends came to 18 bases. CDR3 length: 15 residues.

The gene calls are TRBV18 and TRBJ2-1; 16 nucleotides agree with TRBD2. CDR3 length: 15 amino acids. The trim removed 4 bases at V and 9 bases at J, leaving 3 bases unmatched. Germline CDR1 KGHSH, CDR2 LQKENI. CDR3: CASSQGLAGGIEQFF. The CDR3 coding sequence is TGTGCCAGCTCACAGGGACTAGCGGGAGGGATTGAGCAGTTCTTC.

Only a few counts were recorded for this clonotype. The CDR3 DNA reads TGTGCCAGCGTCAAGGGGGGGGGGGTGAGGGGCTACACCTTC. It specifies CASVKGGGVRGYTF. The V and J genes are TRBV12-3 or TRBV12-4 and TRBJ1-2; the D gene is possibly TRBD1 (6 bases). The V and J ends lost 8 bases and 8 bases respectively, with 21 bases between them. CDR3 size: 14 residues.

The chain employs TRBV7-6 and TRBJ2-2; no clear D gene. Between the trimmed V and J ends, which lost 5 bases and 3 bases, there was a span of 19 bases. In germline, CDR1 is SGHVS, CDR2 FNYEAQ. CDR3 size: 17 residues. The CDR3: CASSPGWRYRDTGELFF. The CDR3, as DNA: TGTGCCAGCAGCCCAGGTTGGCGTTACCGGGACACCGGGGAGCTGTTTTTT.

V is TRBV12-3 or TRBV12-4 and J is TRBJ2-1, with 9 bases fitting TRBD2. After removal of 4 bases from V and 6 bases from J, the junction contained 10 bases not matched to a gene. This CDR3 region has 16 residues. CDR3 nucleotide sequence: TGTGCCAGCAGTTACAGCGGGGGGCGAAGTCTCAATGAGCAGTTCTTC. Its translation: CASSYSGGRSLNEQFF.

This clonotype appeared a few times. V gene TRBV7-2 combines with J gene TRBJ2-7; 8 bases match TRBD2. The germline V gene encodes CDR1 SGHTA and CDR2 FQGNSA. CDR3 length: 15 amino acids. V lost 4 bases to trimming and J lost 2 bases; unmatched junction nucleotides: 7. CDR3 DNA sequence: TGTGCCAGCAGCTCGTACCCGGGACTAGCCTACGAGCAGTACTTC. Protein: CASSSYPGLAYEQYF.

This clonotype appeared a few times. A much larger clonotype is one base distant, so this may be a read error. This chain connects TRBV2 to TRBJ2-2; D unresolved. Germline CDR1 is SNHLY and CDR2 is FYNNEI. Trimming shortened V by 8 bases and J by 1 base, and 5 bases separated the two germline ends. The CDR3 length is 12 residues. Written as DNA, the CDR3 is TGTGCCAGCCGTCAGAACACCGGGGAGCTGTTTTTT. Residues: CASRQNTGELFF.

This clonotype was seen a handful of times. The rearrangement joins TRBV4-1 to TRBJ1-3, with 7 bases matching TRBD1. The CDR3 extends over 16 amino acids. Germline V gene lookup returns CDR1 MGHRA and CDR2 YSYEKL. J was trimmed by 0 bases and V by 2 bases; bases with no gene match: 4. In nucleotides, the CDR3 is TGCGCCAGCAGCCAACCCCGGACAGGCTCTGGAAACACCATATATTTT. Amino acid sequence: CASSQPRTGSGNTIYF.

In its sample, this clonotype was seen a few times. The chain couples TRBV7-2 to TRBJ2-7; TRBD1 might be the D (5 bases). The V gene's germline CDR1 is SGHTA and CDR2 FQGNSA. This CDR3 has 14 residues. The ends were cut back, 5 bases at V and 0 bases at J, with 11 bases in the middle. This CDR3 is CASSQGSLSYEQYF. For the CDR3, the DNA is TGTGCCAGCAGCCAGGGCTCCCTCTCCTACGAGCAGTACTTC.

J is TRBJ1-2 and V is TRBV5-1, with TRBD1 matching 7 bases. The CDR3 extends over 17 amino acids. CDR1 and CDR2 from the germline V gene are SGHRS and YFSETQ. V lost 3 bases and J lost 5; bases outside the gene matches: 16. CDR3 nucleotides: TGCGCCAGCAGCTCACGATCCGGGACAGAAGGAGGATATGGCTACACCTTC. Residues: CASSSRSGTEGGYGYTF.